This entry lists 5 T cell receptor beta chains sequenced from one sample in a study of T cells in Graves' hyperthyroidism and ophthalmopathy (dated by TCRdb to the late 2010s). Library method: multiplex PCR. Sequencing instrument: Illumina HiSeq 2000. The TCR beta CDR3 regions were amplified from RNA transcripts. The TCR CDR3 was subjected to a first round of RT-PCR using the HTBI primer set and the Qiagen OneStep RT-PCR kit. The raw public data were reprocessed by TCRdb itself: fastp quality trimming at Q25, MiXCR clonotype calling, in-frame beta chains only. Entries that share a CDR3 protein sequence are merged under the most common genes and DNA. The sample records approximately 370,000 distinct CDR3 sequences, about 18% of which are singletons. The top ten hold around a third of the sample. The sequenced sample consisted of blood. These receptors were obtained from a woman aged 25 to 45 with Graves' hyperthyroidism that later progressed to Graves' ophthalmopathy.

Concerning this clonotype: It may be a read error: a sequence one base away is much more abundant. This chain joins TRBV12-3 or TRBV12-4 and TRBJ1-3; the D gene is possibly TRBD1 (5 bases). The CDR3 consists of 12 residues. Trimming shortened V by 4 bases and J by 9 bases, and 10 bases separated the two germline ends. The CDR3 nucleotides read TGTGCCAGCAGTTCGGGGGTACTCACCATATATTTT. It specifies CASSSGVLTIYF.

Worth noting for this clonotype: This may arise from a read error, as a much more abundant clone is one base away. Here the CDR3 reads CASSLAPGGAFRTGEPFF. The CDR3 DNA reads as TGTGCCAGCAGCTTAGCTCCCGGCGGTGCGTTTCGCACCGGGGAGCCGTTTTTT. The chain combines TRBV7-9 with TRBJ2-2, with D maybe TRBD2 (5 bases). Per germline, CDR1 SEHNR and CDR2 FQNEAQ (reference sequence). This CDR3 comprises 18 residues.

This clonotype was seen many times. The chain uses TRBV27 and TRBJ1-1; D is unresolved. V gave up 7 bases and J gave up 5 bases, with 26 bases separating them. The CDR3 covers 17 residues. Looked up from germline, CDR1 is MNHEY and CDR2 is SMNVEV (reference sequence). The CDR3 loop is CASTWGGLASGRTEAFF. The DNA for the CDR3 is TGTGCCAGCACCTGGGGTGGGTTAGCCTCCGGGAGGACTGAAGCTTTCTTT.

The table lists this clonotype with a few counts. The chain employs TRBV20-1 and TRBJ2-3; D call uncertain. From germline, CDR1 is DFQATT and CDR2 SNEGSKA (reference sequence). V was cut by 0 bases and J by 3 bases, with 7 bases left in between. This CDR3 region has 13 residues. CDR3 loop: CSARDPDTDTQYF. As DNA, the CDR3 is TGCAGTGCTAGAGATCCGGATACAGATACGCAGTATTTT.

J is TRBJ2-5 and V is TRBV7-9, with no clear D. The V end lost 5 bases, the J end lost 4 bases, and 20 bases lay between the germline ends. This CDR3 has 16 amino acids. Germline CDR1 is SEHNR and CDR2 is FQNEAQ (reference sequence). The CDR3 sequence: CASSTATSAWGETQYF. The CDR3 DNA sequence: TGTGCCAGCAGCACGGCGACCAGCGCCTGGGGAGAGACCCAGTACTTC.